What follows is one T cell receptor (beta chain) and its context. Treatment denoted: around 19 received Ad26.COV2.S at low or high dose, single or two shots; about 5 received placebo; per-sample allocation not given. Vaccine and placebo recipients were sampled on day 63 after the first injection. SARS-CoV-2 spike from the Wuhan strain was encoded by the vaccine, an Ad26 vector. This entry belongs to a study of Ad26.COV2.S vaccination and SARS-CoV-2 variants. Study in general: Participants got Ad26.COV2.S intramuscularly, once or twice 56 days apart.

Profiling relied on immunoSEQ multiplex PCR, and the TCRdb table lists in-frame clones only, not all of them. Counted here are fewer than 800,000 clones, 80% to 90% occurring once; the ten biggest clones make up over 1.3%. With 7 bases clipped from V and 6 bases from J, the junction kept 8 bases outside the gene matches. Per germline, CDR1 MNHEY and CDR2 SVGAGI. This CDR3 comprises 14 residues. The rearrangement links TRBV6-5 to TRBJ1-1, with TRBD1 identical over 10 bases. This specimen consisted of peripheral blood, obtained in a trial of Ad26.COV2.S vaccine versus placebo. The TCR originated in a person between 18 and 59 years old who received the Ad26.COV2.S COVID-19 vaccine or a placebo. In DNA, the CDR3 is TGTGCCAGCACATCCCGACAGGGGGCAGCTGAAGCTTTCTTT. Protein: CASTSRQGAAEAFF.